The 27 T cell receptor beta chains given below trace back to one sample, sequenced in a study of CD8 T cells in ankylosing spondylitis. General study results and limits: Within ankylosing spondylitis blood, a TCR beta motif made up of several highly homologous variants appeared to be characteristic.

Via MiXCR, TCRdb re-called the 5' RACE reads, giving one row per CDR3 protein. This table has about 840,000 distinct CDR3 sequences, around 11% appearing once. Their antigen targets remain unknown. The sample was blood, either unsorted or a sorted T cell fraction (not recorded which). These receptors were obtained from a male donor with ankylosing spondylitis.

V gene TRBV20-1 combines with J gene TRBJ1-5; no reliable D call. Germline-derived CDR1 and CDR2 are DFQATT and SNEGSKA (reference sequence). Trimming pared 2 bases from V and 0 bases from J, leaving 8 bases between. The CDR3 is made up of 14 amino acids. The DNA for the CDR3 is TGCAGTGCTAGATTGGGGAATAGCAATCAGCCCCAGCATTTT. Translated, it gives CSARLGNSNQPQHF.

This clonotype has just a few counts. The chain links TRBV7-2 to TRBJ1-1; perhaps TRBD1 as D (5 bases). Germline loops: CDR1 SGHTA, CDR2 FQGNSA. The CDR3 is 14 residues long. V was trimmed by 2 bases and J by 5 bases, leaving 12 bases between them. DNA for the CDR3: TGTGCCAGCAGCTTACTCCCAGGGCGAACTGAAGCTTTCTTT. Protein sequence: CASSLLPGRTEAFF.

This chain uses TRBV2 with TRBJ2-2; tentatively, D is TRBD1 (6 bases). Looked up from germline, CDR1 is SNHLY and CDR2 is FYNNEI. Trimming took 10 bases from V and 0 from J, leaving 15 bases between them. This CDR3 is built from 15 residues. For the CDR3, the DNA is TGTGCCACCCTATCAGGGGTAACGAACACCGGGGAGCTGTTTTTT. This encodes CATLSGVTNTGELFF.

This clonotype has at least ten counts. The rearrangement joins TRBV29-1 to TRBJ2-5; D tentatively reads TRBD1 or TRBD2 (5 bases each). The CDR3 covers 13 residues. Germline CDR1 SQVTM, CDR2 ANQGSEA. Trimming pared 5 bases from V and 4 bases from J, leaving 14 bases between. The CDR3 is CSVFRGATETQYF. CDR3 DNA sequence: TGCAGCGTTTTTAGAGGGGCGACAGAGACCCAGTACTTC.

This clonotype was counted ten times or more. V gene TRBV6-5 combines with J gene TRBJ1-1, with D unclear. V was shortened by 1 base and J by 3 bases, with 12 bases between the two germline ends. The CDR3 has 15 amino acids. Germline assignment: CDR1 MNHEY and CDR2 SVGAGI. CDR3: CASSYLTPRDTEAFF. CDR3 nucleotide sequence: TGTGCCAGCAGTTACTTGACACCGAGGGACACTGAAGCTTTCTTT.

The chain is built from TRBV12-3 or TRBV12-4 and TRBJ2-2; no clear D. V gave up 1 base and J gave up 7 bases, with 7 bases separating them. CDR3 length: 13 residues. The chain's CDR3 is CASSLVQCGELFF. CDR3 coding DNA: TGTGCCAGCAGTTTAGTACAGTGCGGGGAGCTGTTTTTT.

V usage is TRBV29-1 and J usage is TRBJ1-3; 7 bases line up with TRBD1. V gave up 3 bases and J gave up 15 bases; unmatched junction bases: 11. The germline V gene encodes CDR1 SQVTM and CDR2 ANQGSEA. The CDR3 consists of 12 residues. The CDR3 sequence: CSVEKGGDRRYF. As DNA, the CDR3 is TGCAGCGTTGAGAAAGGAGGGGACAGAAGATATTTT.

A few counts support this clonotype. The CDR3: CSASRNRGNTEAFF. In nucleotides, the CDR3 is TGCAGTGCTAGCAGAAACAGGGGGAACACTGAAGCTTTCTTT. This chain uses TRBV20-1 with TRBJ1-1, with 7 bases matching TRBD1. In germline, CDR1 is DFQATT, CDR2 SNEGSKA (reference sequence). This CDR3 comprises 14 residues. The ends lost 3 bases at V and 1 base at J; junction bases unmatched: 5.

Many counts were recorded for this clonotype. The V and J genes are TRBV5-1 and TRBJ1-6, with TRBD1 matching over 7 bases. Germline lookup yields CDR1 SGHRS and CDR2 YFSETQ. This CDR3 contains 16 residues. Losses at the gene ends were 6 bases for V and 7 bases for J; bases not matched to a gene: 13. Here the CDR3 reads CASTVIPGQSNSPLHF. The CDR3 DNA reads TGCGCCAGCACCGTGATCCCGGGACAGTCCAATTCACCCCTCCACTTT.

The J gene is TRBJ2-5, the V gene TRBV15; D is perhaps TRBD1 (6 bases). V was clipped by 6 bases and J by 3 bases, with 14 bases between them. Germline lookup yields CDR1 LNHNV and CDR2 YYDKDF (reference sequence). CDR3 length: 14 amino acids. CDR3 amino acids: CATRPGAGEETQYF. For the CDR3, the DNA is TGTGCCACCAGACCTGGGGCAGGGGAAGAGACCCAGTACTTC. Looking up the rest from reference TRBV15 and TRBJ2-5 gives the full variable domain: DAMVIQNPRYQVTQFGKPVTLSCSQTLNHNVMYWYQQKSSQAPKLLFHYYDKDFNNEADTPDNFQSRRPNTSFCFLDIRSPGLGDTAMYLCATRPGAGEETQYFGPGTRLLVL.

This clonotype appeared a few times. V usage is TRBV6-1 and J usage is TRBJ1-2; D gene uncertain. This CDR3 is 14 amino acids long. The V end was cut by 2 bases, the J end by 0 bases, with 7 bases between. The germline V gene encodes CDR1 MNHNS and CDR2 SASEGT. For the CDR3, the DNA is TGTGCCAGCAGTGAAATAGGGCCTAACTATGGCTACACCTTC. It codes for CASSEIGPNYGYTF.

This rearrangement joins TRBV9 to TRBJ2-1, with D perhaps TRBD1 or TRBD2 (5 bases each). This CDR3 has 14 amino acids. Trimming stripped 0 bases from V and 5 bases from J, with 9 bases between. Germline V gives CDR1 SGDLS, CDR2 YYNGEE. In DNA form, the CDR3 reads TGTGCCAGCAGCGTAGGGGGGAGCCACAATGAGCAGTTCTTC. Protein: CASSVGGSHNEQFF. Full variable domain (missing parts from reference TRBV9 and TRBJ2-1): DSGVTQTPKHLITATGQRVTLRCSPRSGDLSVYWYQQSLDQGLQFLIQYYNGEERAKGNILERFSAQQFPDLHSELNLSSLELGDSALYFCASSVGGSHNEQFFGPGTRLTVL.

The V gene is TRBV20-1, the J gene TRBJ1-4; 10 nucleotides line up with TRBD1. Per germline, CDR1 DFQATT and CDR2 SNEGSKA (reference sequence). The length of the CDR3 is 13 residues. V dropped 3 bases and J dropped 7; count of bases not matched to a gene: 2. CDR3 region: CSARTGGGEKLFF. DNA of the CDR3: TGCAGTGCTAGGACAGGGGGCGGTGAAAAACTGTTTTTT.

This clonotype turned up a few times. CDR3 loop: CASSVGQGSNEQYF. As DNA, the CDR3 is TGTGCCAGCAGCGTTGGGCAGGGCTCAAACGAGCAGTACTTC. The V gene is TRBV9, the J gene TRBJ2-7; TRBD1 is a possible D gene (5 bases). The CDR3 extends over 14 amino acids. Looked up from germline, CDR1 is SGDLS and CDR2 is YYNGEE. The V end was cut by 2 bases, the J end by 5 bases, with 14 bases between.

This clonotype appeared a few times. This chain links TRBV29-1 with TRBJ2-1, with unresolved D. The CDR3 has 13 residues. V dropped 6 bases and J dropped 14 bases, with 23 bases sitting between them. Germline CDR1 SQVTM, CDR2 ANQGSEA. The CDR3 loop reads CSVGTMVGTFEFF. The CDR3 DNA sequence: TGCAGCGTCGGTACAATGGTGGGAACCTTCGAGTTCTTC.

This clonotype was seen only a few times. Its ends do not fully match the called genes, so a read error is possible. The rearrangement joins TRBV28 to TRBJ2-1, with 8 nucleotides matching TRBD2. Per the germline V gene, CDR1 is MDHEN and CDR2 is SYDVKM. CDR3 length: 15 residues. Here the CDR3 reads CATSGTGLVYNEQFF. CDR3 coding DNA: TGTGCCACCAGTGGCACGGGACTAGTATATAATGAGCAGTTCTTC.

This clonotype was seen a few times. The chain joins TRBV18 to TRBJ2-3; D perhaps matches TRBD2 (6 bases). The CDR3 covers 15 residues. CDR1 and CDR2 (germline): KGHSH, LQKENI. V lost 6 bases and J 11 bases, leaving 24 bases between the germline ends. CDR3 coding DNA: TGTGCCAGCTCTCCTCAGGGACTCATCCAATGGGGGCAGTATTTT. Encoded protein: CASSPQGLIQWGQYF.

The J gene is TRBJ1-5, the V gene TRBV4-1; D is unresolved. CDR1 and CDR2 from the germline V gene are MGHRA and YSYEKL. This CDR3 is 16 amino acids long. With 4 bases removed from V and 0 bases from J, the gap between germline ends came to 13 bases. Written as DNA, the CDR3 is TGCGCCAGCAGCCCACGGGGAGTCGGTAGCAATCAGCCCCAGCATTTT. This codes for CASSPRGVGSNQPQHF.

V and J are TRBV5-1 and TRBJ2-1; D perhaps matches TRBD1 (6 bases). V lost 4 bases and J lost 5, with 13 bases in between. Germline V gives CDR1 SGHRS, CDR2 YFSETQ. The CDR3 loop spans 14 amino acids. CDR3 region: CASSVQGINNEQFF. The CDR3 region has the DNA TGCGCCAGCAGCGTCCAGGGGATTAACAATGAGCAGTTCTTC.

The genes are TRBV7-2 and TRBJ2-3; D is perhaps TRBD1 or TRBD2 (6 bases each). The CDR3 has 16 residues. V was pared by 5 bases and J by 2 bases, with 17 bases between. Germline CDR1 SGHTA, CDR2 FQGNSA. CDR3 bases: TGTGCCAGCAGCGTCAGGGGAGGCACGGCCACAGATACGCAGTATTTT. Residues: CASSVRGGTATDTQYF.

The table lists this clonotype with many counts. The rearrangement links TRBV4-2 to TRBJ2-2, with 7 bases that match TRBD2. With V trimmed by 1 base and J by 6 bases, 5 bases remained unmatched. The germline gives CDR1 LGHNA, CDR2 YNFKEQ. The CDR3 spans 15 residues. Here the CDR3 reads CASSQVGGRAGELFF. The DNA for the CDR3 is TGTGCCAGCAGCCAAGTAGGAGGGAGGGCCGGGGAGCTGTTTTTT.

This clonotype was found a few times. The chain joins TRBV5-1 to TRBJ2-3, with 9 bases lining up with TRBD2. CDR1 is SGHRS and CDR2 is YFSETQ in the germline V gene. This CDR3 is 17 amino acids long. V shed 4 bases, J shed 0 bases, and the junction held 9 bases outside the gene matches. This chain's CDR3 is CASSLGASGTSTDTQYF. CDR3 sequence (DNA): TGCGCCAGCAGCCTGGGGGCTAGCGGGACTAGCACAGATACGCAGTATTTT.

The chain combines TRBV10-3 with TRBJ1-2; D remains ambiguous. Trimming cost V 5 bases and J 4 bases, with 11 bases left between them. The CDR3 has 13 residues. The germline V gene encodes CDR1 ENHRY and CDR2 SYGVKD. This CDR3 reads CAISLDETYGYTF. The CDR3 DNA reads TGTGCCATCAGTTTGGACGAGACCTATGGCTACACCTTC.

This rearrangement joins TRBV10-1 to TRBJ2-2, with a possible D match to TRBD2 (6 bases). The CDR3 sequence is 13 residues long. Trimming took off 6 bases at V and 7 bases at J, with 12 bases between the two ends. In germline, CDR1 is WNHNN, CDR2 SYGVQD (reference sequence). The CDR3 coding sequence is TGCGCCAGCAGCCCTAGACTAGTCGGGGAGCTGTTTTTT. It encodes CASSPRLVGELFF.

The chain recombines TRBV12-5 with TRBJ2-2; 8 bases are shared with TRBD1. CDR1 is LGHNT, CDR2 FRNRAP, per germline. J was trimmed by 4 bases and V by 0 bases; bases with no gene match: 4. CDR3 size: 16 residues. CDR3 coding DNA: TGTGCTAGTGGTTTGGTTTCAACAGGGGGCACCGGGGAGCTGTTTTTT. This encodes CASGLVSTGGTGELFF.

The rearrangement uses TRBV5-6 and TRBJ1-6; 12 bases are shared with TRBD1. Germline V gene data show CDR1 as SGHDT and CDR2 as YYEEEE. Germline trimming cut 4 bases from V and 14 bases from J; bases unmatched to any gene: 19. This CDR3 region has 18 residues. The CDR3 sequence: CASSQLGPGQGAIGALHF. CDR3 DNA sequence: TGTGCCAGCAGCCAACTGGGCCCGGGACAGGGGGCCATTGGGGCCCTCCACTTT.

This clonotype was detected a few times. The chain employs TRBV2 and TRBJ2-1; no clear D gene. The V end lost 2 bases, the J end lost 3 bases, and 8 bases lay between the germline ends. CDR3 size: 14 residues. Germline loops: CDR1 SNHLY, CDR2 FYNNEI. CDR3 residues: CASSERGRYNEQFF. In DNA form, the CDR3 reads TGTGCCAGCAGTGAACGTGGGCGCTACAATGAGCAGTTCTTC. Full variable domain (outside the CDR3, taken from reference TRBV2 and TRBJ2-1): EPEVTQTPSHQVTQMGQEVILRCVPISNHLYFYWYRQILGQKVEFLVSFYNNEISEKSEIFDDQFSVERPDGSNFTLKIRSTKLEDSAMYFCASSERGRYNEQFFGPGTRLTVL.